This TCR beta chain was sequenced during a study of T-cell memory formation after mild COVID-19. Study-wide results and limits: The finding that pre-infection memory included some responding clones suggested that cross-reactive memory joined. Contracting CD4+ clones lay largely in CM and EM, with CD8+ ones residing in EMRA.

Amplification by 5'RACE using constant-segment primers produced TCR alpha and TCR beta cDNA libraries that carried sample barcodes and UMIs. TCRdb reanalysed the 5' RACE reads using MiXCR and keeps one entry per CDR3 protein. The data show about 340,000 distinct CDR3 sequences, approximately 15% seen once. This clonotype was counted a few times. The antigen is undetermined. V lost 7 bases and J 6 bases, leaving 10 bases between the germline ends. The length of the CDR3 is 11 residues. In germline, CDR1 is MNHEY, CDR2 SVGAGI. Sequencing input: PBMCs or a T cell subset sorted from them (not recorded which). V is TRBV6-5 and J is TRBJ2-7; tentative D call: TRBD1 (6 bases). The clonotype originates from a man between 18 and 29 years old who had mild COVID-19 (a few samples of this study predate the infection). Cell type and time point are not known. The CDR3 here is CASTTGREQYF. CDR3 bases: TGTGCCAGCACGACAGGACGCGAGCAGTACTTC.